These T cell receptor beta chains were read from a single sample in a study of cytomegalovirus exposure and HLA in healthy donors. The data were produced by immunoSEQ multiplex PCR, yet TCRdb's version contains in-frame clones alone and is incomplete. The sample consists of approximately 100,000 clones, roughly 80% of them appearing once. Source material: PBMCs. Source of these receptors: a female donor in good health and CMV-seropositive. Both conserved end residues are trimmed from each CDR3. Each record gives: D gene, V gene, J gene, CDR3 protein. The D gene is left open where the match is weak.

d_gene: .
v_gene: TRBV27
j_gene: TRBJ1-5
CDR3aa: ASSLSSRAGNQPQH

d_gene: .
v_gene: TRBV6-5
j_gene: TRBJ1-5
CDR3aa: ASSRLGSNQPQH

d_gene: TRBD2
v_gene: TRBV5-6
j_gene: TRBJ2-1
CDR3aa: ASSREGGQF

d_gene: TRBD1
v_gene: TRBV28
j_gene: TRBJ1-2
CDR3aa: ASSSGGGNYGYT

d_gene: .
v_gene: TRBV25-1
j_gene: TRBJ1-4
CDR3aa: ASSSPDHPGAGEKLF

d_gene: TRBD2
v_gene: TRBV2
j_gene: TRBJ2-1
CDR3aa: ASGADSTSGGAQF

d_gene: TRBD2
v_gene: TRBV5-1
j_gene: TRBJ2-3
CDR3aa: ASSSTTLAGGPTDTQY

d_gene: .
v_gene: TRBV6-4
j_gene: TRBJ1-1
CDR3aa: ASSAHPAGNTEAF

d_gene: TRBD1
v_gene: TRBV6-1
j_gene: TRBJ1-5
CDR3aa: ASSEIQGPSEPQH

d_gene: TRBD1
v_gene: TRBV7-2
j_gene: TRBJ1-1
CDR3aa: ASSLKWDREAF

d_gene: TRBD2
v_gene: TRBV2
j_gene: TRBJ2-3
CDR3aa: ASLAGGTDTQY

d_gene: .
v_gene: TRBV13
j_gene: TRBJ1-5
CDR3aa: ASSGRNQPQH

d_gene: .
v_gene: TRBV2
j_gene: TRBJ2-7
CDR3aa: AGSEGPYEQY

d_gene: TRBD1
v_gene: TRBV5-1
j_gene: TRBJ1-5
CDR3aa: ASSLGTGSSNQPQH

d_gene: TRBD2
v_gene: TRBV15
j_gene: TRBJ2-7
CDR3aa: ATSRETSGNYEQY

d_gene: .
v_gene: TRBV5-8
j_gene: TRBJ2-7
CDR3aa: ASSFSRYEQY

d_gene: .
v_gene: TRBV25-1
j_gene: TRBJ2-3
CDR3aa: ASSDRIDTQY

d_gene: TRBD1
v_gene: TRBV6-5
j_gene: TRBJ1-2
CDR3aa: ASSSWTGRHGYT

d_gene: TRBD2
v_gene: TRBV7-9
j_gene: TRBJ2-7
CDR3aa: ASSSAQGGYSYEQY

d_gene: .
v_gene: TRBV6-1
j_gene: TRBJ2-7
CDR3aa: ASSPPINEQY

d_gene: TRBD1
v_gene: TRBV10-1
j_gene: TRBJ2-1
CDR3aa: ASRRGLGNDEQF

d_gene: TRBD2
v_gene: TRBV7-2
j_gene: TRBJ2-1
CDR3aa: ASSFLESGENEQF

d_gene: .
v_gene: TRBV7-9
j_gene: TRBJ1-6
CDR3aa: ASSGYRGGTTNSPLH

d_gene: TRBD2
v_gene: TRBV7-2
j_gene: TRBJ2-1
CDR3aa: ASSLGTSGVNEQF

d_gene: TRBD1
v_gene: TRBV15
j_gene: TRBJ1-5
CDR3aa: ATSRVQGDNQPQH

d_gene: .
v_gene: TRBV10-1
j_gene: TRBJ1-2
CDR3aa: ASSEAGVNYGYT

d_gene: TRBD2
v_gene: TRBV4-3
j_gene: TRBJ2-2
CDR3aa: ASSQGGGARTGELF

d_gene: .
v_gene: TRBV27
j_gene: TRBJ2-7
CDR3aa: ASSGAGRHEQY

d_gene: TRBD2
v_gene: TRBV18
j_gene: TRBJ2-5
CDR3aa: ASSLGLAGGQETQY

d_gene: .
v_gene: TRBV29-1
j_gene: TRBJ2-4
CDR3aa: SVGQLAKNIQY

d_gene: .
v_gene: TRBV7-2
j_gene: TRBJ1-3
CDR3aa: ASSLEAGTGNTIY

d_gene: TRBD1
v_gene: TRBV10-2
j_gene: TRBJ2-5
CDR3aa: ASSWTGVGETQY

d_gene: TRBD2
v_gene: TRBV10-3
j_gene: TRBJ2-2
CDR3aa: AISESTSGSLYTGELF

d_gene: .
v_gene: TRBV19
j_gene: TRBJ1-1
CDR3aa: ASSTQRYTEAF

d_gene: .
v_gene: TRBV5-1
j_gene: TRBJ1-2
CDR3aa: ASSPRGESYT

d_gene: .
v_gene: TRBV7-3
j_gene: TRBJ1-1
CDR3aa: ASSPRPGGQNTEAF

d_gene: .
v_gene: TRBV30
j_gene: TRBJ2-1
CDR3aa: ACQRLDSYNEQF

d_gene: .
v_gene: TRBV18
j_gene: TRBJ1-4
CDR3aa: ASSPWSAGNDNEKLF

d_gene: TRBD2
v_gene: TRBV27
j_gene: TRBJ2-7
CDR3aa: ASSLSIVDEREWGRGGYEQY

d_gene: TRBD2
v_gene: TRBV13
j_gene: TRBJ2-7
CDR3aa: ASSKPPAGLAGDYEQY

d_gene: .
v_gene: TRBV19
j_gene: TRBJ1-2
CDR3aa: ATQQGWGYT

d_gene: .
v_gene: TRBV5-1
j_gene: TRBJ2-7
CDR3aa: ASSGGQSAYEQY

d_gene: TRBD1
v_gene: TRBV18
j_gene: TRBJ2-7
CDR3aa: ASSPSGQGASYEQY

d_gene: TRBD2
v_gene: TRBV5-6
j_gene: TRBJ2-5
CDR3aa: ASSVTSGGQWGEETQY

d_gene: TRBD2
v_gene: TRBV27
j_gene: TRBJ2-1
CDR3aa: AIRPAGVGEQF

d_gene: TRBD1
v_gene: TRBV7-8
j_gene: TRBJ1-2
CDR3aa: ASSFGQGPYGYT

d_gene: .
v_gene: TRBV5-1
j_gene: TRBJ2-1
CDR3aa: ASSSTGEGYNEQF

d_gene: .
v_gene: TRBV2
j_gene: TRBJ2-3
CDR3aa: ASSGLSDFGADTQY

d_gene: TRBD1
v_gene: TRBV19
j_gene: TRBJ2-7
CDR3aa: ASSSDRRSSYEQY

d_gene: .
v_gene: TRBV5-1
j_gene: TRBJ1-6
CDR3aa: ASSSRPGDSPLH

d_gene: .
v_gene: TRBV20-1
j_gene: TRBJ1-4
CDR3aa: SANRNEKLF

d_gene: TRBD1
v_gene: TRBV6-5
j_gene: TRBJ2-7
CDR3aa: VVVSDRAVEQY

d_gene: .
v_gene: TRBV7-2
j_gene: TRBJ2-2
CDR3aa: ASSPGLNTGELF